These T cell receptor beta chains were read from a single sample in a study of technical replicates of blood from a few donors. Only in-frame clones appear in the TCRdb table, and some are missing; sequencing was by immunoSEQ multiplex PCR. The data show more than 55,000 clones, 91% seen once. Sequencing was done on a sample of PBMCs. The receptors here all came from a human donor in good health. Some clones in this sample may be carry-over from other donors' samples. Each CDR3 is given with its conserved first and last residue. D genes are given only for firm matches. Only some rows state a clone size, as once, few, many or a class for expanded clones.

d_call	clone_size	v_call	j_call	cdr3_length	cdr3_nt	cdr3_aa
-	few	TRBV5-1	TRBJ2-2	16	TGCGCCAGCAGCTTTGTGTCGGGAGCGGTCTCCGGGGAGCTGTTTTTT	CASSFVSGAVSGELFF
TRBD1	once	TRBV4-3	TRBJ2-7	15	TGCGCCAGCAGCCAAGGGACAGGTTATTCCTACGAGCAGTACTTC	CASSQGTGYSYEQYF
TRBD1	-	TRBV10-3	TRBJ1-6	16	TGTGCCATCAGTGAGTGGGGGACAGAACGTAATTCACCCCTCCACTTT	CAISEWGTERNSPLHF
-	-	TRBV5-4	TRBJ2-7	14	TGTGCCAGCAGCTTGAGGGGCAGGCCCGACGAGCAGTACTTC	CASSLRGRPDEQYF
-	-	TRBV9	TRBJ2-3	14	TGTGCCAGCAGCCCAGGCGTGGCCACAGATACGCAGTATTTT	CASSPGVATDTQYF
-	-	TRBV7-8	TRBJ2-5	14	TGTGCCAGCAGAATACTAGGGAGCCGAGAGACCCAGTACTTC	CASRILGSRETQYF
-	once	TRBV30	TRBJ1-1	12	TGTGCCTGGAACATCATGGCAGGGGAAGCTTTCTTT	CAWNIMAGEAFF
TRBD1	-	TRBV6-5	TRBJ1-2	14	TGTGCCAGCAGTCCCCGGACAGGGACCTATGGCTACACCTTC	CASSPRTGTYGYTF
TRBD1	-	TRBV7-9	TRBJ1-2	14	TGTGCCAGCAGCTTTTTAGGGACAGGGCATGGCTACACCTTC	CASSFLGTGHGYTF
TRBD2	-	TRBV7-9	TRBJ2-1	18	TGTGCCAGCAGCTTAGGTGCTAGCGGGAGGGTCTCCTACAATGAGCAGTTCTTC	CASSLGASGRVSYNEQFF
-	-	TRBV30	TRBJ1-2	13	TGTGCCTTCCCCGGCAGGGCCCTGGATGGCTACACCTTC	CAFPGRALDGYTF
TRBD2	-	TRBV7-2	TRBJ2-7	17	TGTGCCAGCAGCCTATCCGGGACTAGCGGGGGAGAGAACGAGCAGTACTTC	CASSLSGTSGGENEQYF
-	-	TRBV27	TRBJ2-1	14	TGTGCCAGCAGTCCGGGGGGCAGGGGTCCGTCGTGGTTCTTC	CASSPGGRGPSWFF
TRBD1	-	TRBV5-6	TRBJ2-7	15	TGTGCCAGCAGCACAAGACAGGGGGCGGACTACGAGCAGTACTTC	CASSTRQGADYEQYF
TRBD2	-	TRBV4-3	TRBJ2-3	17	TGCGCCAGCAGCCAAGCCGGCGGGGGTCCTAGCACAGATACGCAGTATTTT	CASSQAGGGPSTDTQYF
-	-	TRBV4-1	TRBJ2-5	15	TGCGCCAGCAGCCAAGATCTTTGGCCGCAAGAGACCCAGTACTTC	CASSQDLWPQETQYF
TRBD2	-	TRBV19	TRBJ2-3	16	TGTGCCAGTAATAGTCTAGCGGGGGGGCGTGCAGATACGCAGTATTTT	CASNSLAGGRADTQYF
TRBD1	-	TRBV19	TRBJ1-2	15	TGTGCCAGTAGTAACCGGGACAGGGGGAGATATGGCTACACCTTC	CASSNRDRGRYGYTF
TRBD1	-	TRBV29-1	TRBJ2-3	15	TGCAGCGTTGAAGATGACAGGGTTAGGACAGATACGCAGTATTTT	CSVEDDRVRTDTQYF
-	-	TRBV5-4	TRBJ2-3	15	TGTGCCAGCAGCTTGCAGGGGGGAAGCACAGATACGCAGTATTTT	CASSLQGGSTDTQYF
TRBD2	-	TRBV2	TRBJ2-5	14	TGTGCCAGCAGTACCGGGACTAGCGGGGAGACCCAGTACTTC	CASSTGTSGETQYF
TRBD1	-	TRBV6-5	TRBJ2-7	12	TGTGCCAGCAGCCGACAGGGCTACGAGCAGTACTTC	CASSRQGYEQYF
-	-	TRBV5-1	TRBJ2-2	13	TGCGCCAGCAGCGCCGGGGACACCGGGGAGCTGTTTTTT	CASSAGDTGELFF
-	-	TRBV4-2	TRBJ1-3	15	TGTGCCAGCAGCCACCCGGGGGGTCGGGGAAACACCATATATTTT	CASSHPGGRGNTIYF
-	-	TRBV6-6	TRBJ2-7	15	TGTGCCAGCAGTTACTCGAGGCTAGCTGCCGGGGAGCAGTACTTC	CASSYSRLAAGEQYF
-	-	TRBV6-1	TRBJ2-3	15	TGTGCCAGCAGCAATCTAGCGCCCTACGGGGATACGCAGTATTTT	CASSNLAPYGDTQYF
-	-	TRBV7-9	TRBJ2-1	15	TGTGCCAGCAGCTTGGGAGAGGGCTCCGGCAATGAGCAGTTCTTC	CASSLGEGSGNEQFF
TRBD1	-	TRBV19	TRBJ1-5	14	TGTGCCAGTAGTACGGACAGGGGCAATCAGCCCCAGCATTTT	CASSTDRGNQPQHF
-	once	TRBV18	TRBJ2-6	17	TGTGCCAGCTCACCGATACAGGGAGACTCTGGGGCCAACGTCCTGACTTTC	CASSPIQGDSGANVLTF
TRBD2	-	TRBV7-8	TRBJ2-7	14	TGTGCCAGCAGCTTAGAGGCGGGGGCCTACGAGCAGTACTTC	CASSLEAGAYEQYF
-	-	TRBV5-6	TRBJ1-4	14	TGTGCCAGCAGCGTCGGGAGGGTTGATGAAAAACTGTTTTTT	CASSVGRVDEKLFF
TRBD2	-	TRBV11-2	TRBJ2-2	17	TGTGCCAGCAGCTTAGAATCCCCAGCGGGAAGGGCCGGGGAGCTGTTTTTT	CASSLESPAGRAGELFF
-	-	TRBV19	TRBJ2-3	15	TGTGCCAGTAAGAGGGAGGACAGGCGCACAGATACGCAGTATTTT	CASKREDRRTDTQYF
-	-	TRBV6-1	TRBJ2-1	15	TGTGCCAGCAGGGACACCTTGAGCTCCTACAATGAGCAGTTCTTC	CASRDTLSSYNEQFF
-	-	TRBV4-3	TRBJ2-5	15	TGCGCCAGCAGCCAAGATCCGCGGAGGGGTGAGACCCAGTACTTC	CASSQDPRRGETQYF
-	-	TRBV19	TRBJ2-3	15	TGTGCCAGTAGCACTAGTTACGGGGGCACAGATACGCAGTATTTT	CASSTSYGGTDTQYF
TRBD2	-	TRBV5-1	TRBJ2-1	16	TGCGCCAGCGAACTAGCGGGGGGATTCTCCTACAATGAGCAGTTCTTC	CASELAGGFSYNEQFF
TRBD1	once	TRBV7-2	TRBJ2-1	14	TGTGCCAGCAGCCCGGACAGGGGGCGGAATGAGCAGTTCTTC	CASSPDRGRNEQFF
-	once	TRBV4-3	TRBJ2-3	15	TGCGCCAGCAGCCAAGACGGCGGGCGCACAGATACGCAGTATTTT	CASSQDGGRTDTQYF
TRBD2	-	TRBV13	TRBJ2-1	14	TGTGCCAGCAGCTTAAGCGGGGCAAGGAGTGAGCAGTTCTTC	CASSLSGARSEQFF
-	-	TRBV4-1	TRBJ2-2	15	TGCGCCAGCAGCCCTCGACAGACGAACACCGGGGAGCTGTTTTTT	CASSPRQTNTGELFF
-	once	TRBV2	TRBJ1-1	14	TGTGCCAGCAGTGGGGGGGGGCGGAACACTGAAGCTTTCTTT	CASSGGGRNTEAFF
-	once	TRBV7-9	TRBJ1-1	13	TGTGCCAGCAGGACAGGATTGAACACTGAAGCTTTCTTT	CASRTGLNTEAFF
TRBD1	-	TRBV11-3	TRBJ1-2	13	TGTGCCAGCAGCTTGACAGGGGGCCTAGCCTACACCTTC	CASSLTGGLAYTF
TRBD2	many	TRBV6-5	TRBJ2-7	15	TGTGCCAGCAGTTACACTAGCGGGAGTTCCTACGAGCAGTACTTC	CASSYTSGSSYEQYF
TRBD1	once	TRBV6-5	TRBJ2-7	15	TGTGCCAGCAGTTACGGACAGGGACGGTTGAACGAGCAGTACTTC	CASSYGQGRLNEQYF
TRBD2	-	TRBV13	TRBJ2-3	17	TGTGCCAGCAGTCCCAGGGGTAGCGGGGGAAGCACAGATACGCAGTATTTT	CASSPRGSGGSTDTQYF
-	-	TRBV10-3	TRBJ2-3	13	TGTGCCATCTGGGCGGGAACCACAGATACGCAGTATTTT	CAIWAGTTDTQYF